The rows below give T cell receptor beta chains drawn from one sample of a study of glioma-infiltrating T cells. MiXCR, run by TCRdb on the multiplex PCR reads, gives a single entry per CDR3 protein. The repertoire holds about 410,000 distinct CDR3 sequences, with 41% as singletons. The source material was glioma tissue, nonneoplastic brain tissue, or PBMCs (not recorded which). These receptors came from a human donor with low-grade glioma or glioblastoma, undergoing nonglioma brain surgery, or in good health (not recorded which). Each CDR3 is given with its conserved first and last residue. A D gene is named only where the DNA matches it firmly. Clone sizes are given selectively: once, few, many, or a class where the clone is expanded.

j_gene	v_gene	abundance	d_gene	CDR3nt	CDR3aa
TRBJ1-5	TRBV4-1	many	.	TGCGCCAGCAGCCAAGATCATGGTAATCAGCCCCAGCATTTT	CASSQDHGNQPQHF
TRBJ2-5	TRBV20-1	.	.	TGCAGTGCCTGGACTTTTAATCCTTTCGGGACCCAGTACTTC	CSAWTFNPFGTQYF
TRBJ1-1	TRBV7-9	.	TRBD1	TGTGCCAGCAGATCCTTACTGGGACAGGTTTCTACCGAGGGGGTGAACACTGAAGCTTTCTTT	CASRSLLGQVSTEGVNTEAFF
TRBJ2-1	TRBV28	few	.	TGTGCCAGCAGTCTCCCGCCTCCCGGGACGCCAAGCTCCTACAATGAGCAGTTCTTC	CASSLPPPGTPSSYNEQFF
TRBJ2-6	TRBV6-2/TRBV6-3	.	.	TGTGCCAGCAGTTACCTTAGAGCCCCTAGCAGGATCGCCTCTGGGGCCAACGTCCTGACTTTC	CASSYLRAPSRIASGANVLTF
TRBJ2-7	TRBV20-1	.	.	TGCAGTGCTCCCCGGAACGCACGCAATGAGCAGTACTTC	CSAPRNARNEQYF
TRBJ2-1	TRBV12-3/TRBV12-4	.	.	TGTGCCAGCAGTCATCTGACTATGACGAGAGACGACAATGAGCAGTTCTTC	CASSHLTMTRDDNEQFF
TRBJ1-2	TRBV4-1	.	.	TGCGCCAGCAGCCCAGTCTGGAAGTGGAACTATGGCTACACCTTC	CASSPVWKWNYGYTF
TRBJ2-7	TRBV25-1	.	TRBD2	TGTGCCAGCAGTGTAACTAGCGGGAGTTACGAGCAGTACTTC	CASSVTSGSYEQYF
TRBJ2-7	TRBV7-8	few	.	TGTGCCAGCAGCTACCGGGACACAGCCTACGAGCAGTACTTC	CASSYRDTAYEQYF
TRBJ2-5	TRBV20-1	many	TRBD2	TGCAGTGCTCACCGAGGGACTAGCGGGAGTGGGATAGGAGAGACCCAGTACTTC	CSAHRGTSGSGIGETQYF
TRBJ2-5	TRBV20-1	few	.	TGCAGTGCTAGAGGAGCGGCCCAGATGTCCCAGTACTTC	CSARGAAQMSQYF
TRBJ2-7	TRBV20-1	few	.	TGCAGTGCTGAAACCCGAGGGGACGAGCAGTACTTC	CSAETRGDEQYF
TRBJ1-1	TRBV10-3	few	.	TGTGCCATCAGTGCCCGGATGAACACTGAAGCTTTCTTT	CAISARMNTEAFF
TRBJ1-4	TRBV6-1	many	TRBD1	TGTGCCAGCAGACTCGACAGGGTGTCTGAAAAACTGTTTTTT	CASRLDRVSEKLFF
TRBJ2-5	TRBV27	few	.	TGTGCCAGCAGTTTAAGGGCAGGACAAGACACCCAGTACTTC	CASSLRAGQDTQYF
TRBJ1-1	TRBV28	.	.	TGTGCCAGCAGTTCAGGCCGGAGAGGCGGGTGCACTGAAGCTTTCTTT	CASSSGRRGGCTEAFF
TRBJ2-3	TRBV7-6	few	.	TGTGCCAGCAGCTTAGGGCAGAACCCTAGCACAGATACGCAGTATTTT	CASSLGQNPSTDTQYF
TRBJ2-3	TRBV7-3	.	TRBD2	TGTGCCAGCAGCCTGGCCGGGGCTAGCGGTAACACAGATACGCAGTATTTT	CASSLAGASGNTDTQYF
TRBJ2-7	TRBV6-1	.	TRBD1	TGTGCCAGCAGTCCCGACAGGGGTAAATGGGCCTACGAGCAGTACTTC	CASSPDRGKWAYEQYF
TRBJ1-1	TRBV2	once	.	TGTGCCAGCACCCGCCAGCTTATGAACACTGAAGCTTCCTTT	CASTRQLMNTEASF
TRBJ2-5	TRBV5-4	.	.	TGTGCCAGCAGCTTGGCACCCGGGACTCCGAAGGGGGAGACCCAGTACTTC	CASSLAPGTPKGETQYF
TRBJ1-1	TRBV2	few	.	TGTGCCAGCAGTCCCGAAAGGGCCACTGAAGCTTTCTTT	CASSPERATEAFF
TRBJ2-7	TRBV5-1	.	.	TGCGCCAGCAGCTTGGTAGGATCTAACGAGCAGTACTTC	CASSLVGSNEQYF
TRBJ2-1	TRBV7-9	.	.	TGTGCCAGCAGCCCCCGGGCGCGGGACCCCAAGGTCCATGAGCAGTTCTTC	CASSPRARDPKVHEQFF
TRBJ1-1	TRBV15	few	.	TGTGCCACCAGCAGCGAGGGGCCCACGGCTGAAGCTTTCTTT	CATSSEGPTAEAFF
TRBJ2-5	TRBV28	few	.	TGTGCCAGCAGCCGCGGGACTCCCTCTGGGACCCAGTACTTC	CASSRGTPSGTQYF
TRBJ2-5	TRBV20-1	few	TRBD2	TGCAGTGCTAGAGCGGGCACGGGCCTAGCGGGAGCCACTCGGGAGACCCAGTACTTC	CSARAGTGLAGATRETQYF
TRBJ1-5	TRBV28	few	.	TGTGCCAGCAGTGACCGGGACTGGGGCGGTGGCAATCAGCCCCAGCATTTT	CASSDRDWGGGNQPQHF
TRBJ2-1	TRBV20-1	.	.	TGCAGTGCTAAAGATTTCAGGTCCTACAATGAGCAGTTCTTC	CSAKDFRSYNEQFF
TRBJ2-7	TRBV20-1	many	.	TGCAGTGCTAGAGATCAACCGGCGCGCCACGAGCAGTACTTC	CSARDQPARHEQYF